Listed below are T cell receptor beta chains from one sample, sequenced in a study of CD8 T cells in Susac syndrome. Via MiXCR, TCRdb re-called the immunoSEQ multiplex PCR reads, giving one row per CDR3 protein. The sample consists of 160,000 or so distinct CDR3 sequences, approximately 90% of them appearing once. Material: CD4+ T cells from PBMCs. The receptors here all came from a human donor in good health. CDR3s include the opening cysteine and the closing phenylalanine or tryptophan. A D gene is named only where the DNA matches it firmly. The listing skips clone size in some rows; elsewhere it reads once, few, many or a size class.

-	TRBV20-1	TRBD1	TRBJ2-7	14	TGCAGTGCTCGCCGTCCCGGGACAGGGGACGAGCAGTACTTC	CSARRPGTGDEQYF
-	TRBV5-1	-	TRBJ2-7	15	TGCGCCAGCAGCTTGGCGGCTAGCTGGTTCTACGAGCAGTACTTC	CASSLAASWFYEQYF
-	TRBV5-1	TRBD2	TRBJ2-7	16	TGCGCCAGCAGCTTGGGCGCTAGCGGGAGCCGGTACGAGCAGTACTTC	CASSLGASGSRYEQYF
-	TRBV20-1	-	TRBJ2-5	10	TGCAGTGCTAGCGAGGAGACCCAGTACTTC	CSASEETQYF
-	TRBV6-1	-	TRBJ1-1	12	TGTGCCAGCAGTCATAGACAGGCTGAAGCTTTCTTT	CASSHRQAEAFF
-	TRBV11-2	-	TRBJ2-5	11	TGTGCCAGCAAAGGGGGGGAGACCCAGTACTTC	CASKGGETQYF
-	TRBV12-3/TRBV12-4	-	TRBJ2-5	13	TGTGCCAGCAGACCCCTGAAGGTAGAGACCCAGTACTTC	CASRPLKVETQYF
-	TRBV7-9	-	TRBJ1-1	14	TGTGCCAGCAGCTTATCTGGGGGTGACACTGAAGCTTTCTTT	CASSLSGGDTEAFF
-	TRBV12-3/TRBV12-4	-	TRBJ1-4	11	TGTGCCAGCAGCCTCCGAAAAAAACTGTTTTTT	CASSLRKKLFF
-	TRBV20-1	-	TRBJ2-2	15	TGCAGTGCTCCGGACAGGTCCGGGGGGACCGGGGAGCTGTTTTTT	CSAPDRSGGTGELFF
-	TRBV28	-	TRBJ1-5	12	TGTGCCAGCTCGGCCGGCAATCAGCCCCAGCATTTT	CASSAGNQPQHF
-	TRBV5-1	-	TRBJ1-6	14	TGCGCCAGCAGCCCCGGACAGTTATATTCACCCCTCCACTTT	CASSPGQLYSPLHF
-	TRBV7-9	-	TRBJ2-3	15	TGTGCCAGCAGCCGTAATATACTCAGCACAGATACGCAGTATTTT	CASSRNILSTDTQYF
once	TRBV5-1	-	TRBJ2-7	15	TGCGCCAGCAGCTTGGGTACTACTAAAACCTACGAGCAGTACTTC	CASSLGTTKTYEQYF
-	TRBV10-3	-	TRBJ2-5	13	TGTGCCATCAGTGCCAGGCGTCAAGAGACCCAGTACTTC	CAISARRQETQYF
-	TRBV4-3	-	TRBJ2-7	16	TGCGCCAGCAGCCTCGGGACTCCAAGGGGTTCCACCGAGCAGTACTTC	CASSLGTPRGSTEQYF
-	TRBV20-1	-	TRBJ2-7	13	TGCAGTGCTAGGAAGCAGGGCGCCTACGAGCAGTACTTC	CSARKQGAYEQYF
-	TRBV3-1	-	TRBJ2-1	14	TGTGCCAGCAGCCATAATACTGGGAGGAGGGAGCAGTTCTTC	CASSHNTGRREQFF
-	TRBV5-1	TRBD2	TRBJ2-1	19	TGCGCCAGCAGCTTGGTCCCACCCTCGGGCGGGGGGGTCTGGGATGAGCAGTTCTTC	CASSLVPPSGGGVWDEQFF